This T cell receptor (beta chain) is from a study of T cell responses to AZD1222 COVID-19 vaccine. V shed 5 bases, J shed 2 bases, and the junction held 5 bases outside the gene matches. Germline assignment: CDR1 SEHNR and CDR2 FQNEAQ (reference sequence). The CDR3 sequence is 14 residues long. TCRdb's table, derived via immunoSEQ multiplex PCR, lists solely in-frame clones and lacks some. The sample holds 100,000 to 140,000 clones, approximately 88% seen once. The sequences come from peripheral blood, collected on day 0 of AZD1222 vaccination. This sequence was found in an adult in good health. V and J are TRBV7-9 and TRBJ2-5; 7 nucleotides match TRBD2. The CDR3: CASSLRRGQETQYF. The DNA of the CDR3 is TGTGCCAGCAGCCTCCGGCGGGGGCAAGAGACCCAGTACTTC.